This T cell receptor (beta chain) stems from a study of blood T cell repertoires in COVID-19. Study information: Acute and convalescent COVID-19 specimens originated in the United States, Italy and Spain. PBMCs, B-cell-depleted T cells, or T cells provided the cDNA or gDNA that made up the material.

The authors' processing: For nucleated cells, counts were estimated from reference gene primer amplification. Data came from immunoSEQ multiplex PCR; TCRdb stores just in-frame clones and leaves some out. V and J calls and clone size are given by that table; D and trimming were obtained from the DNA. The table has around 700,000 clones, about nine tenths seen once. The V end lost 5 bases, the J end lost 5 bases, and 19 bases lay between the germline ends. The CDR3 consists of 16 residues. Germline loops: CDR1 LNHNV, CDR2 YYDKDF (reference sequence). Material for sequencing was peripheral blood. This TCR came from a woman in her late teens or twenties with acute or convalescent COVID-19. The V call is TRBV15, the J call TRBJ1-5; D is uncertain. The CDR3 coding sequence is TGTGCCACCAGCCGGGAGGACCCGGAGCGGCATCAGCCCCAGCATTTT. It codes for CATSREDPERHQPQHF. The variable domain in full, completed from reference TRBV15 and TRBJ1-5, reads DAMVIQNPRYQVTQFGKPVTLSCSQTLNHNVMYWYQQKSSQAPKLLFHYYDKDFNNEADTPDNFQSRRPNTSFCFLDIRSPGLGDTAMYLCATSREDPERHQPQHFGDGTRLSIL.